This section outlines one T cell receptor beta chain sequence together with its context. Antigen unknown. This entry comes from a study of early T cells in non-severe SARS-CoV-2 infection. Study overall: With bulk RNA from unsorted whole blood as input, sequencing yielded unpaired chains.

Unique molecular identifiers were affixed to single, distinct cDNA molecules. TCRdb re-called the 5' RACE reads through MiXCR, storing one row per CDR3 protein. The table has 50,000 to 65,000 distinct CDR3 sequences, 20% to 25% seen once. The CDR3 covers 15 residues. J was trimmed by 4 bases and V by 5 bases; bases with no gene match: 10. Germline CDR1 is SEHNR and CDR2 is FQNEAQ (reference sequence). Study-level findings and limits: VDJdb matching skewed toward anti-spike CD8 responses, missing private and CD4 specificities.

The sequenced sample was whole blood, obtained at baseline. J is TRBJ1-1 and V is TRBV7-9; TRBD1 matches at 7 bases. This clonotype was sampled from an adult who was a healthcare worker with PCR-confirmed SARS-CoV-2 infection or an uninfected control (not recorded which). The CDR3 loop reads CASSERSRQGTEAFF. In nucleotides, the CDR3 is TGTGCCAGCAGCGAACGTTCCCGACAGGGCACTGAAGCTTTCTTT.